This is a list of T cell receptor beta chains from one sample in a study of CD8+ T cells in alopecia areata. Clones were read by immunoSEQ multiplex PCR, and TCRdb kept only the in-frame ones, dropping some. The repertoire holds 150,000 to 180,000 clones, with under 60% as singletons. The sequenced sample was CD8+ T cells sorted from blood, obtained at week 0. These receptors all come from a human donor with alopecia areata. CDR3s include the opening cysteine and the closing phenylalanine or tryptophan. A D gene is named only where the DNA matches it firmly. Clone size, where shown, is once, few, many, or a class for clones that have expanded.

j_call	v_call	clone_size	d_call	cdr3_nt	cdr3_aa
TRBJ1-1	TRBV9	.	TRBD1	TGTGCCAGCAGCGACCGGACAGGGCGAACTGAAGCTTTCTTT	CASSDRTGRTEAFF
TRBJ1-2	TRBV5-6	few	TRBD1	TGTGCCAGCAGTTCGTCCGGGACAGTCGGCTACACCTTC	CASSSSGTVGYTF
TRBJ2-5	TRBV6-5	few	.	TGTGCCAGCAGTTACTCGATGCTGGGGAGAGGAGAGACCCAGTACTTC	CASSYSMLGRGETQYF
TRBJ2-7	TRBV5-6	.	TRBD1	TGTGCCAGCAGCCCACAGGGGTCCTACGAGCAGTACTTC	CASSPQGSYEQYF
TRBJ2-7	TRBV30	.	.	TGTGCCTGGAGTGTTGGCAGGGGGACTGACGAGCAGTACTTC	CAWSVGRGTDEQYF
TRBJ2-7	TRBV29-1	.	TRBD1	TGCAGCGTTGAAGGGGAAGGGGGCAGGTACGAGCAGTACTTC	CSVEGEGGRYEQYF
TRBJ1-2	TRBV29-1	.	TRBD1	TGCAGCGTTGGGACCTCGAGGGACAGGGGAATTGACACCTTC	CSVGTSRDRGIDTF
TRBJ2-3	TRBV15	.	TRBD1	TGTGCCACCAGCAGAGTGACAGGGGGCCGCACAGATACGCAGTATTTT	CATSRVTGGRTDTQYF
TRBJ1-1	TRBV5-1	.	TRBD1	TGCGCCAGCAGCTTGGGGCACCGACAGGGCATACATCTCACTGAAGCTTTCTTT	CASSLGHRQGIHLTEAFF
TRBJ2-1	TRBV29-1	few	.	TGCAGCGTGCCCCAGGGGAGCTCCTACAATGAGCAGTTCTTC	CSVPQGSSYNEQFF
TRBJ1-5	TRBV29-1	.	TRBD1	TGCAGCGTTGGAGGGGGCGAGGATATCAATCAGCCCCAGCATTTT	CSVGGGEDINQPQHF